This T cell receptor beta chain was recorded in a study of blood T cell repertoires in COVID-19. Study-wide context: The study drew acute and convalescent COVID-19 samples from the United States, Italy and Spain. T cells, B-cell-depleted T cells, or PBMCs provided the cDNA or gDNA that served as material.

Per germline, CDR1 SGDLS and CDR2 YYNGEE. The V end lost 4 bases, the J end lost 4 bases, and 14 bases lay between the germline ends. The CDR3 is made up of 14 amino acids. In the original workflow: Amplifying reference gene primers gave estimates of nucleated cell counts. The data were produced by immunoSEQ multiplex PCR, yet TCRdb's version contains in-frame clones alone and is incomplete. V and J calls and clone size are given by that table; D and trimming were obtained from the DNA. The sample consists of approximately 280,000 clones, around 86% of them appearing once. The TCR sequence derives from a woman aged 25 to 39 who had recovered from COVID-19. Sequences were obtained from peripheral blood. The chain joins TRBV9 to TRBJ1-2; the D is unclear. The CDR3 is CASSPDLESYGYTF. The CDR3 bases are TGTGCCAGCAGCCCGGACTTAGAGTCCTATGGCTACACCTTC. The full variable domain, rest sourced from reference TRBV9 and TRBJ1-2, is DSGVTQTPKHLITATGQRVTLRCSPRSGDLSVYWYQQSLDQGLQFLIQYYNGEERAKGNILERFSAQQFPDLHSELNLSSLELGDSALYFCASSPDLESYGYTFGSGTRLTVV.